The 18 T cell receptor beta chains below all came from one sample that was sequenced in a study of a mutant IDH1 vaccine in newly diagnosed glioma. Produced via immunoSEQ multiplex PCR; TCRdb's table is partial and in-frame only. This sample has fewer than 50,000 clones, with 78% found just once. Time point: baseline, week 1 (first vaccination visit). This sample's treatment: pre-vaccination baseline after standard-of-care therapy. Sequenced material: PBMCs, taken from a glioma patient treated with radiotherapy, temozolomide or both. The receptors here all came from a man between 40 and 49 years old with glioma. Some clones in this sample may be carry-over from other donors' samples.

V and J are TRBV6-1 and TRBJ2-7, with 7 bases identical to TRBD2. Germline CDR1 MNHNS, CDR2 SASEGT. With 3 bases clipped from V and 5 bases from J, the junction kept 7 bases outside the gene matches. The CDR3 has 14 amino acids. CDR3 sequence reads: CASSEFGGNDEQYF. CDR3 bases: TGTGCCAGCAGTGAGTTCGGGGGGAATGACGAGCAGTACTTC.

This sequence joins TRBV5-4 and TRBJ2-3; D is uncertain. The V end lost 4 bases, the J end lost 3 bases, and 18 bases lay between the germline ends. Germline-derived CDR1 and CDR2 are SGHNT and YYREEE (reference sequence). CDR3 length: 16 residues. The DNA for the CDR3 is TGTGCCAGCAGCACCAAACTCATAACCGGGACAGATACGCAGTATTTT. Its translation: CASSTKLITGTDTQYF. Looking up the rest from reference TRBV5-4 and TRBJ2-3 gives the full variable domain: ETGVTQSPTHLIKTRGQQVTLRCSSQSGHNTVSWYQQALGQGPQFIFQYYREEENGRGNFPPRFSGLQFPNYSSELNVNALELDDSALYLCASSTKLITGTDTQYFGPGTRLTVL.

This clone was counted between two and nine times. The chain uses TRBV29-1 and TRBJ1-1; the D gene is possibly TRBD1 (5 bases). The germline gives CDR1 SQVTM, CDR2 ANQGSEA. This CDR3 has 14 amino acids. The V end lost 8 bases, the J end lost 1 base, and 17 bases lay between the germline ends. CDR3 sequence: CSTGWGRANTEAFF. The CDR3 DNA reads TGCAGCACGGGCTGGGGACGGGCGAACACTGAAGCTTTCTTT.

This clone was seen only once. CDR3 coding DNA: TGTGCCTGGAGCGGGAGGACAGGGCTGTCCGGGGAGCTGTTTTTT. Its protein is CAWSGRTGLSGELFF. The chain uses TRBV30 and TRBJ2-2, with D perhaps TRBD1 (8 bases). V dropped 3 bases and J dropped 6 bases, with 17 bases sitting between them. CDR3 length equals 15 residues. CDR1 and CDR2 from the germline V gene are GTSNPN and SVGIG (reference sequence).

V and J are TRBV9 and TRBJ2-7; 7 bases align to TRBD1. CDR3 length: 14 amino acids. Germline CDR1 SGDLS, CDR2 YYNGEE. The V gene end was trimmed by 4 bases and the J gene end by 5 bases; junction bases not matched to a gene: 9. CDR3 nucleotide sequence: TGTGCCAGCAGCCAGACAGGGCCCTTTGACGAGCAGTACTTC. Its translation: CASSQTGPFDEQYF.

The rearrangement uses TRBV13 and TRBJ1-1; 8 nucleotides align to TRBD1. V gave up 6 bases and J gave up 5 bases; unmatched junction bases: 8. This CDR3 comprises 14 residues. The germline V gene has CDR1 PRHDT and CDR2 FYEKMQ (reference sequence). The CDR3 region is CASRPRGLVTEAFF. The CDR3 coding sequence is TGTGCCAGCAGGCCCAGGGGGCTTGTTACTGAAGCTTTCTTT. Using reference TRBV13 and TRBJ1-1 for the parts outside the CDR3, the full variable domain is AAGVIQSPRHLIKEKRETATLKCYPIPRHDTVYWYQQGPGQDPQFLISFYEKMQSDKGSIPDRFSAQQFSDYHSELNMSSLELGDSALYFCASRPRGLVTEAFFGQGTRLTVV.

V is TRBV12-5 and J is TRBJ1-4; the D gene is possibly TRBD1 (6 bases). Germline values: CDR1 LGHNT, CDR2 FRNRAP. Trimming stripped 0 bases from V and 4 bases from J, with 12 bases between. The CDR3 runs 16 residues. CDR3 region: CASGLVTGQLNEKLFF. CDR3 bases: TGTGCTAGTGGTTTGGTAACGGGACAACTTAATGAAAAACTGTTTTTT.

This chain joins TRBV4-2 and TRBJ1-5; 7 nucleotides line up with TRBD1. Per germline, CDR1 LGHNA and CDR2 YNFKEQ. The CDR3 extends over 18 amino acids. V dropped 0 bases and J dropped 0; count of bases not matched to a gene: 8. CDR3: CASSQDLPGQHSNQPQHF. DNA for the CDR3: TGTGCCAGCAGCCAAGACCTACCGGGACAGCATAGCAATCAGCCCCAGCATTTT.

V and J are TRBV6-1 and TRBJ2-7; D possibly corresponds to TRBD1 (6 bases). CDR1 and CDR2 (germline): MNHNS, SASEGT. V was trimmed by 5 bases and J by 5 bases, leaving 10 bases between them. The CDR3 covers 12 residues. The CDR3 here is CASSWGQNEQYF. The CDR3 nucleotides read TGTGCCAGCAGTTGGGGGCAGAACGAGCAGTACTTC.

This clone was seen a few times. The chain links TRBV30 to TRBJ1-5, with 9 bases lining up with TRBD1. The junction had 4 bases not matched to a gene; V was cut back by 0 bases and J by 7 bases. Germline CDR1 and CDR2: GTSNPN and SVGIG (reference sequence). CDR3 size: 14 residues. CDR3 sequence (DNA): TGTGCCTGGAGTGTAACAGGGGGCGACCAGCCCCAGCATTTT. Translated: CAWSVTGGDQPQHF.

J is TRBJ2-7 and V is TRBV10-3, with TRBD1 matching 8 bases. Germline V gene lookup returns CDR1 ENHRY and CDR2 SYGVKD. This CDR3 is built from 14 residues. With V trimmed by 3 bases and J by 6 bases, 7 bases remained unmatched. This CDR3 is CAISDRDRHAEQYF. DNA for the CDR3: TGTGCCATCAGTGATCGGGACAGGCACGCCGAGCAGTACTTC.

The chain uses TRBV2 and TRBJ2-7, with no clear D. Trimming stripped 0 bases from V and 5 bases from J, with 17 bases between. This CDR3 comprises 16 residues. Germline V CDR1 and CDR2: SNHLY, FYNNEI. The CDR3 coding sequence is TGTGCCAGCAGTGAAGCGCTTGAGCCAAACCCGGACGAGCAGTACTTC. Protein product: CASSEALEPNPDEQYF. Drawing the rest from reference TRBV2 and TRBJ2-7, the complete variable domain is EPEVTQTPSHQVTQMGQEVILRCVPISNHLYFYWYRQILGQKVEFLVSFYNNEISEKSEIFDDQFSVERPDGSNFTLKIRSTKLEDSAMYFCASSEALEPNPDEQYFGPGTRLTVT.

CDR3 loop: CASSFRRGTEAFF. The CDR3, as DNA: TGTGCCAGCAGTTTCCGTAGGGGCACTGAAGCTTTCTTT. This rearrangement joins TRBV6-5 to TRBJ1-1; possible D gene TRBD1, 5 bases. The germline V and J ends were trimmed by 4 bases and 4 bases, with 10 bases remaining between them. Germline lookup yields CDR1 MNHEY and CDR2 SVGAGI. The CDR3 loop spans 13 amino acids.

This clone was found a few times. The chain employs TRBV7-2 and TRBJ1-1; D gene unclear. The CDR3 is 13 residues long. Germline assignment: CDR1 SGHTA and CDR2 FQGNSA. The V and J ends lost 3 bases and 2 bases respectively, with 7 bases between them. CDR3: CASSFTENTEAFF. The CDR3 DNA reads as TGTGCCAGCAGCTTTACGGAAAACACTGAAGCTTTCTTT.

The genes are TRBV28 and TRBJ1-6; 11 bases fit TRBD1. This CDR3 is built from 17 residues. The germline CDR1 and CDR2 sequences are MDHEN and SYDVKM. After removal of 5 bases from V and 7 bases from J, the junction contained 10 bases not matched to a gene. The CDR3 protein is CASSTSGQGAWNSPLHF. The CDR3 nucleotides are TGTGCCAGCAGTACATCCGGACAGGGGGCTTGGAATTCACCCCTCCACTTT.

The gene calls are TRBV4-3 and TRBJ2-3; 7 nucleotides line up with TRBD1. J lost 11 bases, V lost 1 base, and 6 bases had no gene match. Germline assignment: CDR1 LGHNA and CDR2 YSLEER. The CDR3 covers 13 residues. CDR3 region: CASSQGTGVRQYF. The DNA for the CDR3 is TGCGCCAGCAGCCAAGGCACAGGGGTACGGCAGTATTTT.

The J gene is TRBJ2-7, the V gene TRBV15; TRBD2 agrees at 7 bases. Germline trimming cut 0 bases from V and 0 bases from J; bases unmatched to any gene: 8. This CDR3 has 17 residues. The V gene's germline CDR1 is LNHNV and CDR2 YYDKDF (reference sequence). The CDR3 region is CATSRELGGGSSYEQYF. The CDR3 region has the DNA TGTGCCACCAGCAGAGAGCTTGGCGGGGGAAGCTCCTACGAGCAGTACTTC.

The chain carries TRBV4-1 and TRBJ2-3, with D unclear. Germline V gene lookup returns CDR1 MGHRA and CDR2 YSYEKL. The CDR3 consists of 14 residues. Deletions cut 0 bases from V and 4 bases from J, with 8 bases between. The CDR3: CASSQEITADTQYF. The CDR3 coding sequence is TGCGCCAGCAGCCAAGAGATTACGGCAGATACGCAGTATTTT.